A selection of T cell receptor beta chains follows, all from one sample in a study of T cell responses to AZD1222 COVID-19 vaccine. Using immunoSEQ multiplex PCR, the repertoire was profiled, and TCRdb retains in-frame clones only, with some absent. The data hold over 150,000 clones, with roughly 90% observed a single time. The material was peripheral blood, obtained on day 0 of AZD1222 vaccination. These receptors were obtained from an adult in good health. CDR3s include the opening cysteine and the closing phenylalanine or tryptophan. The D gene is left open where the match is weak. Size values are once, few and many counts, or a class for expanded clones, and some rows have none.

d_call | j_call | v_call | clone_size | cdr3_nt | cdr3_aa
NA | TRBJ1-2 | TRBV5-5 | once | TGTGCCAGCAGCTTGGGGGTCAGGGAATATGGCTACACCTTC | CASSLGVREYGYTF
NA | TRBJ1-2 | TRBV12-3/TRBV12-4 | NA | TGTGCCAGCAGACCGCAGGGTGGCTATGGCTACACCTTC | CASRPQGGYGYTF
NA | TRBJ2-3 | TRBV5-1 | NA | TGCGCCAGCAGCTTGGTGGCAGAGGCAGATACGCAGTATTTT | CASSLVAEADTQYF
TRBD2 | TRBJ2-1 | TRBV2 | NA | TGTGCCAGCAGAGGAACTTGGGGGGGACCCTACAATGAGCAGTTCTTC | CASRGTWGGPYNEQFF
NA | TRBJ1-6 | TRBV6-5 | few | TGTGCCAGCAGTTACTCGAAGGTCATGGGTAATTCACCCCTCCACTTT | CASSYSKVMGNSPLHF
NA | TRBJ1-1 | TRBV15 | once | TGTGCCACCAGCAGAGGCGGAACGATTGAAGCTTTCTTT | CATSRGGTIEAFF
NA | TRBJ2-7 | TRBV6-1 | NA | TGTGCCAGCAGTGAACAGCGGGTCTCCTACGAGCAGTACTTC | CASSEQRVSYEQYF
NA | TRBJ1-4 | TRBV9 | NA | TGTGCCAGCAGCGTAGTTACCGGAGAAAATGAAAAACTGTTTTTT | CASSVVTGENEKLFF
TRBD1 | TRBJ1-5 | TRBV5-6 | once | TGTGCCAGCAGCTTGGGGGGACAGGGGACTCAGCCCCAGCATTTT | CASSLGGQGTQPQHF
NA | TRBJ1-1 | TRBV14 | NA | TGTGCCAGCAGCCAAGATGTGGGCAGGGTTGGAACTGAAGCTTTCTTT | CASSQDVGRVGTEAFF
NA | TRBJ1-1 | TRBV6-1 | NA | TGTGCCAGCAGTGAAAGTCCCGGACAGAACACTGAAGCTTTCTTT | CASSESPGQNTEAFF
NA | TRBJ1-1 | TRBV18 | NA | TGTGCCAGCTCACCGCCGGACAGAGACACTGAAGCTTTCTTT | CASSPPDRDTEAFF
NA | TRBJ1-2 | TRBV6-5 | NA | TGTGCCAGCAGTTATTCCCTGGGAGGCTATGGCTACACCTTC | CASSYSLGGYGYTF
NA | TRBJ1-3 | TRBV18 | NA | TGTGCCAGCTCACCACGGATGGGCAGAAGCTCTGGAAACACCATATATTTT | CASSPRMGRSSGNTIYF
TRBD1 | TRBJ1-6 | TRBV11-2 | NA | TGTGCCAGCAGCTTAGGACAGGGGGGTAGATATTCACCCCTCCACTTT | CASSLGQGGRYSPLHF
NA | TRBJ1-1 | TRBV20-1 | few | TGCAGTGCTAGGTTCTACACTGAAGCTTTCTTT | CSARFYTEAFF
NA | TRBJ2-7 | TRBV29-1 | NA | TGCAGCGCCCAACGGACAGACCAACCTTACGAGCAGTACTTC | CSAQRTDQPYEQYF
TRBD1 | TRBJ2-3 | TRBV5-6 | NA | TGTGCCAGCAGCTCGGACCTCGGGACAGTTGGCACAGATACGCAGTATTTT | CASSSDLGTVGTDTQYF
TRBD2 | TRBJ2-7 | TRBV9 | NA | TGTGCCAGCAGCGTAGGGACTAGCGGGCCCTACGAGCAGTACTTC | CASSVGTSGPYEQYF
NA | TRBJ2-2 | TRBV5-1 | NA | TGCGCCAGCAGCTTGGCAGGGGCGGACACCGGGGAGCTGTTTTTT | CASSLAGADTGELFF
TRBD2 | TRBJ2-7 | TRBV9 | NA | TGTGCCAGCAGCGTAGGGACTAGCGGGAGAGTCGAGCAGTACTTC | CASSVGTSGRVEQYF
NA | TRBJ1-2 | TRBV5-4 | NA | TGTGCCAGCGGAAAGGGCGGGGGCGTGTCCGACTATGGCTACACCTTC | CASGKGGGVSDYGYTF
NA | TRBJ1-2 | TRBV5-1 | NA | TGCGCCAGCAGCTTGGCGGGGACCCCGAACTATGGCTACACCTTC | CASSLAGTPNYGYTF
TRBD1 | TRBJ1-4 | TRBV28 | NA | TGTGCCAGCAATCCCGGGACAGGGCCCGCAACTAATGAAAAACTGTTTTTT | CASNPGTGPATNEKLFF
NA | TRBJ1-4 | TRBV28 | NA | TGTGCCAGCAGTTTATTGGGGGTTGAGGGTGAAAAACTGTTTTTT | CASSLLGVEGEKLFF
NA | TRBJ1-2 | TRBV28 | NA | TGTGCCAGCAGCCCGGGGAGGGATTATGGCTACACCTTC | CASSPGRDYGYTF
NA | TRBJ1-6 | TRBV11-3 | NA | TGTGCCAGCAGCTTAAGGGCGGGTTCACCCCTCCACTTT | CASSLRAGSPLHF
NA | TRBJ1-5 | TRBV29-1 | NA | TGCAGCGTTGCAGGGAGCAATCAGCCCCAGCATTTT | CSVAGSNQPQHF
NA | TRBJ1-1 | TRBV2 | NA | TGTGCCAGCAGTGAAGGGTGGGGCACTGAAGCTTTCTTT | CASSEGWGTEAFF
TRBD1 | TRBJ1-4 | TRBV7-2 | NA | TGTGCCAGCAGCCCCGGGACAGTTAATGAAAAACTGTTTTTT | CASSPGTVNEKLFF
TRBD1 | TRBJ2-2 | TRBV3-1/TRBV3-2 | once | TGTGCCAGCAGTCAACAGGGGTGGCGGGAGCTGTTTTTT | CASSQQGWRELFF
NA | TRBJ1-2 | TRBV6-2/TRBV6-3 | few | TGTGCCAGCAGTCTAACAGGCGAGGCTTTGGAATATGGCTACACCTTC | CASSLTGEALEYGYTF